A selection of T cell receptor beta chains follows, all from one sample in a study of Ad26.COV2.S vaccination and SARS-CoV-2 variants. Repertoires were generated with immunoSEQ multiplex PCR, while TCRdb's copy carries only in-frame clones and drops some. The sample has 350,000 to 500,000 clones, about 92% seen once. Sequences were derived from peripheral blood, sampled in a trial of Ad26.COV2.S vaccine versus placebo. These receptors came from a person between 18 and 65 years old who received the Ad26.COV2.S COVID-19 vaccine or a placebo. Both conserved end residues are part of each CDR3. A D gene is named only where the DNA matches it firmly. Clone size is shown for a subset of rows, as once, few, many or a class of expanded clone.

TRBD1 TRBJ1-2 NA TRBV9 CASSVARDRENYGYTF TGTGCCAGCAGCGTAGCCCGGGACAGGGAGAACTATGGCTACACCTTC
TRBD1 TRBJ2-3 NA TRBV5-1 CASRRTGLSTDTQYF TGCGCCAGCCGCAGGACAGGGCTAAGCACAGATACGCAGTATTTT
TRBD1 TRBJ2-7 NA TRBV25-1 CASSVGTGPYEQYF TGTGCCAGCAGTGTGGGGACAGGGCCCTACGAGCAGTACTTC
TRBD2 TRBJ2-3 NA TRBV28 CASSSPRLAGRGGRWADTQYF TGTGCCAGCAGCTCTCCTAGACTAGCGGGAAGGGGGGGCCGTTGGGCAGATACGCAGTATTTT
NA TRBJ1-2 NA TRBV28 CASTAPGPRYGYTF TGTGCCAGCACCGCTCCAGGGCCGCGGTATGGCTACACCTTC
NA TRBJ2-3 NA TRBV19 CASSPGRPWGDTQYF TGTGCCAGTTCACCGGGGCGGCCCTGGGGGGATACGCAGTATTTT
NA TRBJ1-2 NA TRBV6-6 CASNHGPATFSYGYTF TGTGCCAGCAACCACGGACCCGCCACCTTCTCCTATGGCTACACCTTC
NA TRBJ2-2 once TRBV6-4 CASRPDPYTGELFF TGTGCCAGCAGACCGGACCCCTACACCGGGGAGCTGTTTTTT
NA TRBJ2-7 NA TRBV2 CASNPGRRTYEQYF TGTGCCAGCAACCCGGGCCGTCGCACCTACGAGCAGTACTTC
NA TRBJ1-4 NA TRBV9 CASSVDGTEKLFF TGTGCCAGCAGCGTAGACGGAACTGAAAAACTGTTTTTT
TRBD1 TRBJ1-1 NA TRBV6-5 CASSPSRDSEAFF TGTGCCAGCAGCCCCTCCCGGGACAGTGAAGCTTTCTTT
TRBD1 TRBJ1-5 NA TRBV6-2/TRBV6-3 CASSYRGQENTNQPQHF TGTGCCAGCAGTTACAGGGGGCAAGAAAACACCAATCAGCCCCAGCATTTT
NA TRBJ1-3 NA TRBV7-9 CASSLIGSGNTIYF TGTGCCAGCAGCTTAATCGGTTCTGGAAACACCATATATTTT
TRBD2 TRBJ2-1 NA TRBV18 CASSPWRERSNEQFF TGTGCCAGCTCACCTTGGCGGGAGCGGTCCAATGAGCAGTTCTTC
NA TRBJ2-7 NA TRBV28 CASMVQGPLSYEQYF TGTGCCAGCATGGTTCAGGGCCCACTTTCCTACGAGCAGTACTTC
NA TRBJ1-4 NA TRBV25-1 CASSEGYGLGEKLFF TGTGCCAGCAGTGAAGGTTACGGTCTGGGAGAAAAACTGTTTTTT
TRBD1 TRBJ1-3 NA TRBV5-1 CASSSGDRGSGNTIYF TGCGCCAGCAGCTCCGGGGACAGAGGATCTGGAAACACCATATATTTT
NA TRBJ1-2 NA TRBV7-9 CASSLDRGFGGYTF TGTGCCAGCAGCTTGGACCGGGGGTTTGGCGGCTACACCTTC
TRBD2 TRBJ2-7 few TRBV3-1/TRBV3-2 CASSPNRDIRAGGGSYEQYF TGTGCCAGCAGCCCGAATCGGGACATAAGAGCGGGAGGGGGCTCCTACGAGCAGTACTTC
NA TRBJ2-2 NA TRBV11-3 CASSSGQRTGELFF TGTGCCAGCAGCTCCGGACAGAGAACCGGGGAGCTGTTTTTT
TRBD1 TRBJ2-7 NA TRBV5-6 CASSLRLGGQGSSYEQYF TGTGCCAGCAGCTTACGTTTGGGGGGACAGGGGAGCTCCTACGAGCAGTACTTC
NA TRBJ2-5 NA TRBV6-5 CASRRGPTAGETQYF TGTGCCAGCCGCCGGGGACCGACCGCCGGGGAGACCCAGTACTTC
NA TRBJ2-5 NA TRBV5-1 CASSLGGAEETQYF TGCGCCAGCAGCTTGGGAGGGGCCGAAGAGACCCAGTACTTC
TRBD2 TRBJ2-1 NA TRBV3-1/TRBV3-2 CASSSGTSDEQFF TGTGCCAGCAGCTCCGGGACTAGCGATGAGCAGTTCTTC
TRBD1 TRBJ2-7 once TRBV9 CASSPTGTTYEQYF TGTGCCAGCAGCCCGACAGGGACGACCTACGAGCAGTACTTC
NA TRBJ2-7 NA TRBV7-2 CASSRDSAPGEQYF TGTGCCAGCAGCCGCGACAGTGCTCCAGGCGAGCAGTACTTC
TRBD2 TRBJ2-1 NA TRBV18 CASSFLAGGEQFF TGTGCCAGCTCATTCCTAGCGGGAGGCGAGCAGTTCTTC
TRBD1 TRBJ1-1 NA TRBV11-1 CASSSRTGRHEAFF TGTGCCAGCAGCTCCCGGACAGGAAGGCATGAAGCTTTCTTT
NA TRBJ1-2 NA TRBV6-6 CASSYVSSYGYTF TGTGCCAGCAGTTACGTCTCCAGCTATGGCTACACCTTC
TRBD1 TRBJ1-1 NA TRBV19 CASITLPGQGNTEAFF TGTGCCAGTATTACCCTACCGGGACAGGGGAACACTGAAGCTTTCTTT
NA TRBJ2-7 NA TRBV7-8 CASSSSNSHEQYF TGTGCCAGCAGCTCTTCCAACAGTCACGAGCAGTACTTC
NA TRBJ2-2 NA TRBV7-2 CASSSASRNTGELFF TGTGCCAGCAGCTCCGCTAGCAGAAACACCGGGGAGCTGTTTTTT
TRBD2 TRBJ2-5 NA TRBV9 CASSVLAGDQETQYF TGTGCCAGCAGCGTCCTAGCGGGAGACCAAGAGACCCAGTACTTC
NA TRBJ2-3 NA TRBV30 CAWSFGQRGEDTTDTQYF TGTGCCTGGAGTTTTGGGCAACGAGGGGAAGATACCACAGATACGCAGTATTTT
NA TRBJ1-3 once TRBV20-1 CSASRGPVSGNTIYF TGCAGTGCTAGTCGGGGACCGGTCTCTGGAAACACCATATATTTT
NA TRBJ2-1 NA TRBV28 CASSSGLLGDNEQFF TGTGCCAGCAGTTCCGGACTTTTAGGCGACAATGAGCAGTTCTTC
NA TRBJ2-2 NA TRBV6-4 CASSESAGVNTGELFF TGTGCCAGCAGTGAGTCGGCAGGGGTAAACACCGGGGAGCTGTTTTTT
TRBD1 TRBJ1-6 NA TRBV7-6 CASAGQGGPGGNSPLHF TGTGCCAGCGCGGGACAGGGAGGGCCCGGCGGGAATTCACCCCTCCACTTT
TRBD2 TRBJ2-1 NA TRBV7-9 CASSLAIAGGHNEQFF TGTGCCAGCAGCTTAGCCATAGCGGGAGGGCACAATGAGCAGTTCTTC
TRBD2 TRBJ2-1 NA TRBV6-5 CASTSLAGPGDEQFF TGTGCCAGCACATCTCTAGCGGGTCCTGGGGATGAGCAGTTCTTC
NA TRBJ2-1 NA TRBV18 CASSPGGPLKANEQFF TGTGCCAGCTCACCGGGGGGACCCCTAAAGGCCAATGAGCAGTTCTTC
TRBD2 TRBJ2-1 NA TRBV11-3 CASKKRLADNEQFF TGTGCCAGCAAAAAAAGACTAGCGGACAATGAGCAGTTCTTC
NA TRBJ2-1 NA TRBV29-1 CSVGRVGNEQFF TGCAGCGTTGGCAGGGTTGGGAATGAGCAGTTCTTC
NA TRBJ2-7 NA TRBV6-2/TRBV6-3 CASSDPLYSIYEQYF TGTGCCAGCAGTGACCCCCTATACAGCATTTACGAGCAGTACTTC
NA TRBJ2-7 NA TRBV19 CASSIAGSSEQYF TGTGCCAGTAGTATAGCGGGATCTTCCGAGCAGTACTTC
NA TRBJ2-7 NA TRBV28 CASSSRRLTPSYEQYF TGTGCCAGCAGTTCCCGAAGACTAACCCCTTCCTACGAGCAGTACTTC
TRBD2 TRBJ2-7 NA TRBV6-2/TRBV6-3 CASSYSASGIDEQYF TGTGCCAGCAGTTACTCTGCTAGCGGGATAGACGAGCAGTACTTC
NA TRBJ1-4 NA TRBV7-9 CASSLPQGEDEKLFF TGTGCCAGCAGCTTACCTCAGGGTGAGGATGAAAAACTGTTTTTT
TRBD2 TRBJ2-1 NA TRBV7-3 CASSLSGSANEQFF TGTGCCAGCAGCTTAAGCGGGAGTGCGAATGAGCAGTTCTTC
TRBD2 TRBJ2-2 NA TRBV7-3 CASSLFPASGRLTGELFF TGTGCCAGCAGCTTATTCCCGGCTAGCGGGAGATTGACCGGGGAGCTGTTTTTT
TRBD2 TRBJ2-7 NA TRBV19 CARGGEKREGYEQYF TGTGCCAGGGGAGGAGAAAAGCGGGAGGGGTACGAGCAGTACTTC
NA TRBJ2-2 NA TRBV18 CASSKRGTGELFF TGTGCCAGCTCTAAGAGGGGAACCGGGGAGCTGTTTTTT
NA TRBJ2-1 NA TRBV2 CASTREADYNEQFF TGTGCCAGCACTAGGGAGGCCGACTACAATGAGCAGTTCTTC